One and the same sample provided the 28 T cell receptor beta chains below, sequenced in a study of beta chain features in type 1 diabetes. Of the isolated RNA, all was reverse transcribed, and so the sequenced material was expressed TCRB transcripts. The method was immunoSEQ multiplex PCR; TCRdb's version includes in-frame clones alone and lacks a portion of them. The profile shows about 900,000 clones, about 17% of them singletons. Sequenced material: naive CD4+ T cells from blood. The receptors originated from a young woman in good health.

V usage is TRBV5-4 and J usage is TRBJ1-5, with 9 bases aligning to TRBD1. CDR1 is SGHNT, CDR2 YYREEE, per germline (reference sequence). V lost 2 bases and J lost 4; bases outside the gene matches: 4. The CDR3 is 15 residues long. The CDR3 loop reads CASSFGTGLNQPQHF. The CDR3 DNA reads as TGTGCCAGCAGCTTCGGGACAGGGTTAAATCAGCCCCAGCATTTT. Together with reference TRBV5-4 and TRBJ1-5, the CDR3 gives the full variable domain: ETGVTQSPTHLIKTRGQQVTLRCSSQSGHNTVSWYQQALGQGPQFIFQYYREEENGRGNFPPRFSGLQFPNYSSELNVNALELDDSALYLCASSFGTGLNQPQHFGDGTRLSIL.

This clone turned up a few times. CDR3 amino acids: CASSVNPGQGRNEQFF. CDR3 DNA sequence: TGTGCCAGCAGTGTCAACCCGGGACAGGGACGGAATGAGCAGTTCTTC. V and J are TRBV28 and TRBJ2-1; 9 bases map to TRBD1. Germline V gene data show CDR1 as MDHEN and CDR2 as SYDVKM. Unmatched junction bases numbered 12, after V lost 5 bases and J lost 7 bases. The CDR3 has 16 residues.

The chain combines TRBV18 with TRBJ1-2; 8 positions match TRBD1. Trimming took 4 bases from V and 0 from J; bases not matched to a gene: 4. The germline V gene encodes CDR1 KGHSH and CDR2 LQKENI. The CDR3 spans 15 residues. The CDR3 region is CASSLQGASNYGYTF. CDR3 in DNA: TGTGCCAGCTCACTGCAGGGGGCTTCTAACTATGGCTACACCTTC.

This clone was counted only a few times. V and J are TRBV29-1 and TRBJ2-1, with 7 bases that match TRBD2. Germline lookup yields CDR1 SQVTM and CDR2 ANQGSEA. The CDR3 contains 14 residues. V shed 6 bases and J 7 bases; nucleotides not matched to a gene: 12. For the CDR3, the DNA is TGCAGCGTCCAGAAGGTGGGAGGGCTTAATGAGCAGTTCTTC. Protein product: CSVQKVGGLNEQFF.

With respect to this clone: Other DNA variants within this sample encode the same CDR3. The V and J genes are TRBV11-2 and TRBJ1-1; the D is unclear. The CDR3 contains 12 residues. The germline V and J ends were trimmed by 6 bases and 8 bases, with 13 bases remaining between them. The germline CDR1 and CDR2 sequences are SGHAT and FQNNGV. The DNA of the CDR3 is TGTGCCAGCAGTCGAAGGACTCCAGAAGCTTTCTTT. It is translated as CASSRRTPEAFF.

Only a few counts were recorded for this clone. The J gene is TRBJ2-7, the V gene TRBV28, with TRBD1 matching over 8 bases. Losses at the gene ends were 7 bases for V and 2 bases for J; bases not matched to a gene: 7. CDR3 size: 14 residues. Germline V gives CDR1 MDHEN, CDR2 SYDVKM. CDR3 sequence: CASTRTGRTYEQYF. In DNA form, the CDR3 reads TGTGCCAGCACGCGGACAGGGAGGACCTACGAGCAGTACTTC.

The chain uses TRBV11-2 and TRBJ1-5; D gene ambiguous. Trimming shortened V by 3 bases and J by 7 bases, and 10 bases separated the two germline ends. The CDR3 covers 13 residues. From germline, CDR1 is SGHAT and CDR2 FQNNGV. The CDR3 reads CASSLKGGQPQHF. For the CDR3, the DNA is TGTGCCAGCAGCTTGAAGGGTGGGCAGCCCCAGCATTTT.

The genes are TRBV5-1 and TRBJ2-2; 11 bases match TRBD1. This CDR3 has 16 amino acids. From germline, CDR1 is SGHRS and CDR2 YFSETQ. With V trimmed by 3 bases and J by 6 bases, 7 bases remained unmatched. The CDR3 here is CASSSLPGQGAGELFF. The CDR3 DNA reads TGCGCCAGCAGCTCACTGCCGGGACAGGGGGCCGGGGAGCTGTTTTTT.

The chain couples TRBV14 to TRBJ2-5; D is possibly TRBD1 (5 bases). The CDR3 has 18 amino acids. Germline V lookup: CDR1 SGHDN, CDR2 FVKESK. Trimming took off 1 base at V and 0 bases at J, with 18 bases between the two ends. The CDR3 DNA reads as TGTGCCAGCAGCCAAGGGCTTGTCACAGGTGGATACCAAGAGACCCAGTACTTC. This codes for CASSQGLVTGGYQETQYF.

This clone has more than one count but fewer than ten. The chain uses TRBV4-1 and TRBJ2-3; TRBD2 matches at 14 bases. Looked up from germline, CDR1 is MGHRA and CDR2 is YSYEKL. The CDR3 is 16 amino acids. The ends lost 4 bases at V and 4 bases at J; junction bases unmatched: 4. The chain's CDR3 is CASSPGLAGVSDTQYF. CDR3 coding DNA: TGCGCCAGCAGCCCGGGACTAGCGGGAGTCTCAGATACGCAGTATTTT.

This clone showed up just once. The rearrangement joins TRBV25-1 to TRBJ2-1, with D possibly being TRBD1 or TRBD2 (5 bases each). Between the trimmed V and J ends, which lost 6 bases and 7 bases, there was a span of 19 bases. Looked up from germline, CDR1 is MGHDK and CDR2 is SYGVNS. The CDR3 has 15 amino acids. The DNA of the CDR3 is TGTGCCAGCAGCCCCCCGGGACCCGGCCGGAATGAGCAGTTCTTC. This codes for CASSPPGPGRNEQFF.

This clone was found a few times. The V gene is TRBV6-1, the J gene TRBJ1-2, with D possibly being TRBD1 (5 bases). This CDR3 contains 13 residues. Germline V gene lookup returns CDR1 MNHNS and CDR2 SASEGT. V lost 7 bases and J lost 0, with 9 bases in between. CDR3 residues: CASTRDANYGYTF. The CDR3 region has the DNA TGTGCCAGCACCAGGGATGCTAACTATGGCTACACCTTC.

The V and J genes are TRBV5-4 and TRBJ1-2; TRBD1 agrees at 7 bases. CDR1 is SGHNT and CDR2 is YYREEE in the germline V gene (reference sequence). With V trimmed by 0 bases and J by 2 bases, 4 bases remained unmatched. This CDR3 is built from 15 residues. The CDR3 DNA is TGTGCCAGCAGCTTGGAACAGGGGCGGAACTATGGCTACACCTTC. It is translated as CASSLEQGRNYGYTF. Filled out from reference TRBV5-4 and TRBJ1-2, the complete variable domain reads ETGVTQSPTHLIKTRGQQVTLRCSSQSGHNTVSWYQQALGQGPQFIFQYYREEENGRGNFPPRFSGLQFPNYSSELNVNALELDDSALYLCASSLEQGRNYGYTFGSGTRLTVV.

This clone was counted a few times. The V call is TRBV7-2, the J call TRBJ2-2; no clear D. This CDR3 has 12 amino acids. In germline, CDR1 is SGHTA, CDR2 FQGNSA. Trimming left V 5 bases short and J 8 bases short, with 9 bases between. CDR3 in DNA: TGTGCCAGCAGCCCCCAGCGAGGGGAGCTGTTTTTT. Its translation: CASSPQRGELFF.

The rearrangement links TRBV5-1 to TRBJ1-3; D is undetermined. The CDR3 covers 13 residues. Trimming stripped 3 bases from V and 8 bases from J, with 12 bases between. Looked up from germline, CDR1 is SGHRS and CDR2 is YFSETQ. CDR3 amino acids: CASSSDEGYTIYF. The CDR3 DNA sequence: TGCGCCAGCAGCTCGGACGAAGGGTACACCATATATTTT.

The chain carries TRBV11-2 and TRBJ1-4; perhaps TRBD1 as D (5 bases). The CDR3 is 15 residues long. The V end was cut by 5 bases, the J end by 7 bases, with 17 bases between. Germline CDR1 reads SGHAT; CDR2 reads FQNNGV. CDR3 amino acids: CASSTTGVPGEKLFF. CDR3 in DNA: TGTGCCAGCAGCACGACGGGGGTGCCAGGTGAAAAACTGTTTTTT.

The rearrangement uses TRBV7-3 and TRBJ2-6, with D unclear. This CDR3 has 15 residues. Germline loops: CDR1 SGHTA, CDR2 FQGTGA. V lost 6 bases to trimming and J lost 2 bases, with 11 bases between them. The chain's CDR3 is CASRSDPAGANVLTF. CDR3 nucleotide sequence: TGTGCCAGCAGATCTGATCCGGCTGGGGCCAACGTCCTGACTTTC.

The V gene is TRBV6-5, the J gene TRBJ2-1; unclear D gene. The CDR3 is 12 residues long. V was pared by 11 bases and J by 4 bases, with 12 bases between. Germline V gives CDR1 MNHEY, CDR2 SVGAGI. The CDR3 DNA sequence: TGTGCCTGCCGTTCTGCTTACAATGAGCAGTTCTTC. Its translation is CACRSAYNEQFF.

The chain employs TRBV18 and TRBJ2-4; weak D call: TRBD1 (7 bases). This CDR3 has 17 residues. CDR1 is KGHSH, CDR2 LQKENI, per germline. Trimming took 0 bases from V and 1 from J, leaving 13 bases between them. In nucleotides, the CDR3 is TGTGCCAGCTCACCACCTTCAGGGGGGATGGCCAAAAACATTCAGTACTTC. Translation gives CASSPPSGGMAKNIQYF.

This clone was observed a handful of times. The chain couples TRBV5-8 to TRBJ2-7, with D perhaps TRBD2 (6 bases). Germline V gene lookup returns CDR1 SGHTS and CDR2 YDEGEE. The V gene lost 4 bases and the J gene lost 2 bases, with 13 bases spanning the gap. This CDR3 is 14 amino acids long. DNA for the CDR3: TGTGCCAGCAGCAAGGGGCCGGGAGCCTACGAGCAGTACTTC. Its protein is CASSKGPGAYEQYF.

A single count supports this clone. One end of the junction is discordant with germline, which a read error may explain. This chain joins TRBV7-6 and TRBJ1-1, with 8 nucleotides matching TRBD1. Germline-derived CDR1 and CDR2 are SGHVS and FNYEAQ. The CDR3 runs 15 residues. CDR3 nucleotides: TGTGCCAGCAGCCGAGGACAGGGTGGCGACACTGAAGTTTTCTTT. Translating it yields CASSRGQGGDTEVFF. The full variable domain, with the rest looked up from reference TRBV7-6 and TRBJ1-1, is GAGVSQSPRYKVTKRGQDVALRCDPISGHVSLYWYRQALGQGPEFLTYFNYEAQQDKSGLPNDRFSAERPEGSISTLTIQRTEQRDSAMYRCASSRGQGGDTEVFFGQGTRLTVV.

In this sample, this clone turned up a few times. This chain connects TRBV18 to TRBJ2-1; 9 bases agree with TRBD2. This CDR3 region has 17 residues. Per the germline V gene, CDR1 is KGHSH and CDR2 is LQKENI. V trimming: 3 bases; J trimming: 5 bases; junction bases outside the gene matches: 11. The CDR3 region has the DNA TGTGCCAGCTCACCGAACCTAGAATCTAGCGGGGACAATGAGCAGTTCTTC. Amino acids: CASSPNLESSGDNEQFF.

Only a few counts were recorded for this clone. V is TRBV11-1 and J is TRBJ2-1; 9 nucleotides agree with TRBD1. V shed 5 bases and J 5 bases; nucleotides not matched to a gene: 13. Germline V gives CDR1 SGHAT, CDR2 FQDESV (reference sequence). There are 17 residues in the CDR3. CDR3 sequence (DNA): TGTGCCAGCAGCCGCCTTTGGGGACAGGGAGTAAACAATGAGCAGTTCTTC. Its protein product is CASSRLWGQGVNNEQFF.

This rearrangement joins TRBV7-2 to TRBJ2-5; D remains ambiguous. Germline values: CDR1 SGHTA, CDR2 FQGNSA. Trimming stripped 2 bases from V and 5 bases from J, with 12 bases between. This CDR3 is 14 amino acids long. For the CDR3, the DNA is TGTGCCAGCAGCTTAATAGGAGTACGGGAGACCCAGTACTTC. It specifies CASSLIGVRETQYF.

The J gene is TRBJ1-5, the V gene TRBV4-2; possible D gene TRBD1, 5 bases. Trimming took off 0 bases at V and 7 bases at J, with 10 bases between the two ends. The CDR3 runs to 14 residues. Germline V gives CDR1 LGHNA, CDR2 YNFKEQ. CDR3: CASSQEGVRQPQHF. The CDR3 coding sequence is TGTGCCAGCAGCCAAGAAGGGGTTCGACAGCCCCAGCATTTT.

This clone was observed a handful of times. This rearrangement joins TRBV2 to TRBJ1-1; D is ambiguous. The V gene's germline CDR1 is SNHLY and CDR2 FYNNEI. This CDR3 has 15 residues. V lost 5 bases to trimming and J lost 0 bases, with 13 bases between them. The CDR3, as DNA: TGTGCCAGCAGTAAGGAGGGAGTCATGAACACTGAAGCTTTCTTT. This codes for CASSKEGVMNTEAFF.

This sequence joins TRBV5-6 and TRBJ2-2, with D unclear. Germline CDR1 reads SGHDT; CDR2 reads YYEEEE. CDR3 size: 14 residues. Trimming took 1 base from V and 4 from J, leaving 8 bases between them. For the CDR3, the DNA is TGTGCCAGCAGCTTGTTGTCCCCCACCGGGGAGCTGTTTTTT. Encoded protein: CASSLLSPTGELFF.

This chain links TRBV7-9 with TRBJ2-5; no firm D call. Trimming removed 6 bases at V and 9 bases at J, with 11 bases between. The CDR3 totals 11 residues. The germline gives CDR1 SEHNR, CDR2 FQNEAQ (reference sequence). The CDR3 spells CASRNEWAQYF. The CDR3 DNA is TGTGCCAGCAGGAATGAATGGGCCCAGTACTTC.